A selection of T cell receptor beta chains follows, all from one sample in a study of blood T cell repertoires in COVID-19. Sequencing was performed with immunoSEQ multiplex PCR; in TCRdb, only in-frame clones are kept and a portion is missing. Here the sample spans 130,000 or so clones, roughly 80% being singletons. Sequencing was done on a sample of peripheral blood. The source is a woman aged 80 or over with acute or convalescent COVID-19. CDR3s include the opening cysteine and the closing phenylalanine or tryptophan. Each record gives: V gene, J gene, D gene, clone size, CDR3 protein. D genes are given only for firm matches. Only part of the rows carry a size: once, few, many, or a class if the clone is expanded.

>TRBV24-1|TRBJ2-5|TRBD1|.
CATSETGTGTETQYF
>TRBV18|TRBJ1-2|.|few
CASSVDRSYGYTF
>TRBV10-3|TRBJ2-1|TRBD1|.
CAISADRAPIEGEQFF
>TRBV24-1|TRBJ2-1|TRBD2|once
CATSDTRGATREQFF
>TRBV27|TRBJ1-3|.|.
CASSDNSLSGNTIYF
>TRBV2|TRBJ1-2|.|once
CASSDPGQIGGYGYTF
>TRBV2|TRBJ2-3|TRBD2|.
CASSRLAGSTDTQYF
>TRBV18|TRBJ2-2|TRBD2|.
CASSPRLAGTANTGELFF
>TRBV6-5|TRBJ2-3|.|.
CASTPGLPTDTQYF
>TRBV6-1|TRBJ1-5|TRBD1|few
CASSEGDRGPPQHF
>TRBV6-5|TRBJ2-7|TRBD2|.
CASRRGLARYEQYF
>TRBV5-1|TRBJ1-1|.|.
CASRGEGQAFF
>TRBV4-1|TRBJ1-6|.|.
CASSPLPGGRYYNSPLHF
>TRBV7-3|TRBJ2-5|TRBD1|.
CASSPGTGLETQYF
>TRBV10-3|TRBJ1-1|.|.
CAISQPRLQGLNTEAFF
>TRBV5-1|TRBJ1-1|.|.
CASSSPGSGTEAFF
>TRBV27|TRBJ1-3|.|.
CASSPVPARGNTIYF
>TRBV6-6|TRBJ1-2|.|.
CAALVEVVGYTF
>TRBV7-2|TRBJ2-7|.|.
CASSLSQTYEQYF
>TRBV6-2/TRBV6-3|TRBJ1-5|.|.
CASSFRRVEGSNQPQHF
>TRBV10-3|TRBJ1-2|TRBD1|.
CAISGTGRDYGYTF
>TRBV5-1|TRBJ1-2|.|.
CASSTSNYGYTF
>TRBV7-2|TRBJ1-5|TRBD1|.
CASSFHSTGAQPQHF
>TRBV7-9|TRBJ2-1|TRBD2|.
CASSLVLAGGSYNEQFF
>TRBV6-2/TRBV6-3|TRBJ2-1|.|once
CASSYFSGDNEQFF
>TRBV6-2/TRBV6-3|TRBJ1-6|.|.
CASSYSRQWNSPLHF
>TRBV19|TRBJ1-2|TRBD1|.
CASSIGLQGAVYGYTF
>TRBV7-7|TRBJ2-7|.|.
CASSSEGWGGEQYF
>TRBV5-1|TRBJ1-2|TRBD1|.
CASSLVGRGLGYTF
>TRBV30|TRBJ2-3|TRBD1|.
CAWGTGMRTDTQYF
>TRBV14|TRBJ1-2|TRBD1|.
CASSQYKTGRYGYTF
>TRBV19|TRBJ2-7|.|once
CASSILVSDSYEQYF
>TRBV19|TRBJ1-4|TRBD1|.
CASSARTGLNEKLFF
>TRBV5-1|TRBJ1-1|TRBD1|.
CASSFGQAGTEAFF
>TRBV11-2|TRBJ1-2|TRBD1|.
CASSLVAGTGDGYTF
>TRBV15|TRBJ1-2|.|.
CATSRAGTPGRFGYTF
>TRBV7-8|TRBJ2-1|TRBD2|.
CASSLLAGYNEQFF
>TRBV7-2|TRBJ2-2|TRBD1|once
CASTGTGRSTGELFF
>TRBV3-1/TRBV3-2|TRBJ2-2|TRBD2|.
CASSLRLAGGTGELFF
>TRBV6-6|TRBJ1-6|TRBD1|.
CASSPGQGYRPLHF
>TRBV5-1|TRBJ2-5|.|.
CASSLASGRETQYF
>TRBV5-1|TRBJ2-5|.|.
CASSLAVGLTHGDF
>TRBV4-3|TRBJ2-1|TRBD2|.
CASSQAGGPHSGGSSYNEQFF